These 28 T cell receptor beta chains share one sample of origin, sequenced in a study of OX40 agonist ivuxolimab in advanced cancers. The table came from immunoSEQ multiplex PCR; TCRdb's copy has only in-frame clones and leaves some out. This repertoire shows under 100,000 clones, less than 85% found once; its top ten account for less than 6%. Here the sequenced sample was CD4+ or CD8+ T cells sorted from blood, taken in a trial of the OX40 agonist ivuxolimab. The receptor set was obtained from an adult with an advanced solid tumor such as melanoma, head and neck, liver or kidney cancer.

The chain recombines TRBV10-2 with TRBJ2-1; 8 bases line up with TRBD2. The J segment lost 2 bases and the V segment lost 7 bases, leaving 7 bases of the junction unmatched. Germline values: CDR1 WSHSY, CDR2 SAAADI. CDR3 size: 15 residues. The CDR3 reads CASIPGLETYNEQFF. The CDR3 nucleotides read TGCGCCAGCATTCCGGGACTAGAGACCTACAATGAGCAGTTCTTC.

The chain employs TRBV5-3 and TRBJ2-4; no reliable D call. TRBV5-3 is an ORF, and what it does is uncertain. Trimming took 4 bases from V and 5 from J, leaving 7 bases between them. CDR3 length: 12 residues. This CDR3 is CARSVSENIQYF. CDR3 nucleotide sequence: TGTGCCAGAAGCGTTAGTGAAAACATTCAGTACTTC.

This clone has only one observation. The CDR3 here is CASSVGTANEQFF. DNA for the CDR3: TGTGCCAGCAGCGTAGGTACAGCCAATGAGCAGTTCTTC. The genes are TRBV9 and TRBJ2-1; D ambiguous. Per the germline V gene, CDR1 is SGDLS and CDR2 is YYNGEE. The length of the CDR3 is 13 residues. V gave up 0 bases and J gave up 6 bases, with 7 bases separating them.

The chain has TRBV2 and TRBJ1-2, with a possible D match to TRBD1 (5 bases). Germline V gene data show CDR1 as SNHLY and CDR2 as FYNNEI. This CDR3 spans 12 amino acids. Trimming removed 6 bases from V and 8 bases from J, with 13 bases in between. The CDR3 DNA reads TGTGCCAGCAGCACAGGTCCCAGGGGCTACACCTTC. Amino acid sequence: CASSTGPRGYTF.

Worth noting for this clone: One end of the junction varies from germline; a read error may be responsible. This chain links TRBV18 with TRBJ1-1; D is unclear. From germline, CDR1 is KGHSH and CDR2 LQKENI. The CDR3 totals 14 residues. CDR3: CASAPGRQNTEAFF. Here the CDR3 DNA reads TGTGCCAGCGCACCGGGTCGACAGAACACTGAAGCTTTCTTT.

CDR3: CASSYVWTGVTGELFF. CDR3 DNA sequence: TGTGCCAGCAGCTACGTTTGGACAGGGGTCACCGGGGAGCTGTTTTTT. The J gene is TRBJ2-2, the V gene TRBV6-6; 9 nucleotides agree with TRBD1. Germline CDR1 is MNHNY and CDR2 is SVGAGI (reference sequence). Trimming at V came to 6 bases and at J to 4 bases, leaving 9 bases not matched to a gene. The CDR3 is 16 amino acids.

The CDR3 nucleotides read TGTGCTACCGGGAGGGCTGGGACCGGGGAGCTGTTTTTT. Translation gives CATGRAGTGELFF. The genes are TRBV7-7 and TRBJ2-2; TRBD2 aligns across 8 bases. The CDR3 length is 13 residues. Germline CDR1 and CDR2: SSHAT and FNYEAQ (reference sequence).

The chain carries TRBV7-9 and TRBJ1-4; TRBD1 agrees at 11 bases. Germline V CDR1 and CDR2: SEHNR, FQNEAQ (reference sequence). The length of the CDR3 is 16 residues. Unmatched junction bases numbered 4, after V lost 3 bases and J lost 4 bases. The CDR3: CASSFGQGAVNEKLFF. DNA of the CDR3: TGTGCCAGCAGCTTTGGACAGGGGGCGGTTAATGAAAAACTGTTTTTT.

V usage is TRBV19 and J usage is TRBJ2-2; D gene uncertain. Deletions cut 3 bases from V and 4 bases from J, with 6 bases between. Germline CDR1 is LNHDA and CDR2 is SQIVND (reference sequence). The CDR3 loop spans 13 amino acids. The chain's CDR3 is CASSIPGTGELFF. The CDR3 nucleotides are TGTGCCAGTAGTATTCCAGGCACCGGGGAGCTGTTTTTT.

This sequence joins TRBV7-2 and TRBJ2-1; 12 nucleotides agree with TRBD2. Per the germline V gene, CDR1 is SGHTA and CDR2 is FQGNSA. This CDR3 region has 14 residues. The V segment lost 6 bases and the J segment 10 bases; nucleotides outside the gene matches: 7. The chain's CDR3 is CASSTLAGGGEQFF. CDR3 nucleotides: TGTGCCAGCAGTACACTAGCGGGGGGAGGGGAGCAGTTCTTC.

The rearrangement links TRBV4-2 to TRBJ2-7, with 8 bases lining up with TRBD2. The CDR3 runs to 13 residues. With 3 bases clipped from V and 2 bases from J, the junction kept 0 bases outside the gene matches. Per the germline V gene, CDR1 is LGHNA and CDR2 is YNFKEQ. The CDR3 DNA sequence: TGTGCCAGCAGCCAGGGACTAGCCTACGAGCAGTACTTC. Protein sequence: CASSQGLAYEQYF.

The chain employs TRBV12-5 and TRBJ1-2; the D is unclear. The V end lost 5 bases, the J end lost 5 bases, and 12 bases lay between the germline ends. From germline, CDR1 is LGHNT and CDR2 FRNRAP. CDR3 length equals 13 residues. CDR3 sequence: CASGPSGWYGYTF. DNA of the CDR3: TGTGCTAGTGGTCCGTCTGGATGGTATGGCTACACCTTC.

V usage is TRBV27 and J usage is TRBJ2-7; TRBD2 aligns across 8 bases. The germline CDR1 and CDR2 sequences are MNHEY and SMNVEV (reference sequence). This CDR3 spans 13 amino acids. V trimming: 9 bases; J trimming: 6 bases; junction bases outside the gene matches: 10. The CDR3 sequence is CASTLAENCEQYF. CDR3 coding DNA: TGTGCCAGTACACTAGCGGAGAACTGCGAGCAGTACTTC.

The chain recombines TRBV5-4 with TRBJ2-7; 9 bases agree with TRBD1. This CDR3 region has 16 residues. The ends lost 0 bases at V and 6 bases at J; junction bases unmatched: 10. Germline V CDR1 and CDR2: SGHNT, YYREEE (reference sequence). CDR3 protein: CASSLATGTGKGEQYF. Written as DNA, the CDR3 is TGTGCCAGCAGCTTGGCCACCGGGACAGGGAAGGGCGAGCAGTACTTC.

The rearrangement joins TRBV19 to TRBJ2-2, with D unclear. The CDR3 has 15 residues. Trimming removed 7 bases from V and 7 bases from J, with 19 bases in between. In germline, CDR1 is LNHDA, CDR2 SQIVND (reference sequence). This CDR3 reads CASTRLVPVHGELFF. The CDR3 DNA sequence: TGTGCCAGTACGAGACTCGTGCCGGTGCACGGGGAGCTGTTTTTT.

V is TRBV18 and J is TRBJ2-7; 10 bases are a match to TRBD1. J lost 2 bases, V lost 5 bases, and 3 bases had no gene match. The CDR3 extends over 14 amino acids. Germline assignment: CDR1 KGHSH and CDR2 LQKENI. Here the CDR3 DNA reads TGTGCCAGCTCAGGGGGACAGGGGACCTACGAGCAGTACTTC. Its protein is CASSGGQGTYEQYF.

This clone appeared a single time. The chain combines TRBV18 with TRBJ2-3; TRBD2 is a possible D gene (6 bases). The CDR3 covers 15 residues. The V gene lost 3 bases and the J gene lost 2 bases, with 12 bases spanning the gap. Per the germline V gene, CDR1 is KGHSH and CDR2 is LQKENI. The DNA of the CDR3 is TGTGCCAGCTCACCTCTTAGCGGATACACAGATACGCAGTATTTT. It translates to CASSPLSGYTDTQYF.

The rearrangement joins TRBV5-1 to TRBJ2-7; TRBD1 matches at 8 bases. V lost 0 bases to trimming and J lost 2 bases; unmatched junction nucleotides: 4. This CDR3 contains 15 residues. CDR1 and CDR2 (germline): SGHRS, YFSETQ. CDR3 residues: CASSLEGQEAYEQYF. CDR3 DNA sequence: TGCGCCAGCAGCTTGGAGGGACAGGAGGCCTACGAGCAGTACTTC.

The CDR3 is CASRPAGGGTDTQYF. Written as DNA, the CDR3 is TGTGCCAGCAGACCGGCAGGGGGGGGCACAGATACGCAGTATTTT. This sequence joins TRBV2 and TRBJ2-3; D might be TRBD1 or TRBD2, each matching 7 bases. The CDR3 contains 15 residues. Germline loops: CDR1 SNHLY, CDR2 FYNNEI. V lost 6 bases and J lost 1, with 14 bases in between.

This chain links TRBV7-2 with TRBJ2-2, with TRBD1 as a possible D gene (6 bases). Trimming stripped 1 base from V and 1 base from J, with 10 bases between. The CDR3 is made up of 16 amino acids. In germline, CDR1 is SGHTA, CDR2 FQGNSA. The CDR3 region is CASSLDAGVNTGELFF. DNA of the CDR3: TGTGCCAGCAGCTTAGATGCAGGGGTGAACACCGGGGAGCTGTTTTTT.

The V call is TRBV2, the J call TRBJ2-1; 11 bases map to TRBD2. The CDR3 consists of 16 residues. The germline CDR1 and CDR2 sequences are SNHLY and FYNNEI. V was clipped by 7 bases and J by 10 bases; unmatched bases: 15. CDR3 sequence reads: CASNSGTSGLPREQFF. CDR3 in DNA: TGTGCCAGCAACTCAGGGACTAGCGGCCTACCCAGGGAGCAGTTCTTC.

The chain combines TRBV7-2 with TRBJ2-3; TRBD2 aligns across 13 bases. V trimming: 3 bases; J trimming: 7 bases; junction bases outside the gene matches: 7. The germline V gene encodes CDR1 SGHTA and CDR2 FQGNSA. The CDR3 spans 16 residues. The CDR3: CASSFQLAGGVNTQYF. CDR3 in DNA: TGTGCCAGCAGCTTTCAACTAGCGGGGGGGGTCAATACGCAGTATTTT.

This clone was counted a single time. The chain joins TRBV7-3 to TRBJ2-1; 14 bases line up with TRBD2. Germline trimming cut 4 bases from V and 8 bases from J; bases unmatched to any gene: 4. Germline loops: CDR1 SGHTA, CDR2 FQGTGA. The CDR3 extends over 15 amino acids. The CDR3 loop is CASSSGTSGGDEQFF. The CDR3 DNA follows: TGTGCCAGCAGCTCCGGGACTAGCGGGGGTGATGAGCAGTTCTTC.

This clone came up once. The chain employs TRBV4-1 and TRBJ2-7; a weak D match, TRBD2 (6 bases). The V end lost 3 bases, the J end lost 2 bases, and 14 bases lay between the germline ends. The CDR3 is made up of 15 amino acids. Germline CDR1 is MGHRA and CDR2 is YSYEKL. The CDR3 protein is CASSHGVAEAYEQYF. The CDR3 region has the DNA TGCGCCAGCAGCCACGGGGTAGCGGAGGCCTACGAGCAGTACTTC.

J is TRBJ1-2 and V is TRBV7-3, with 9 bases lining up with TRBD1. The germline V gene encodes CDR1 SGHTA and CDR2 FQGTGA. The CDR3 runs 15 residues. With V trimmed by 3 bases and J by 0 bases, 2 bases remained unmatched. CDR3 bases: TGTGCCAGCAGCTTTGGGACAGGGCCTAACTATGGCTACACCTTC. This sequence encodes CASSFGTGPNYGYTF.

The chain couples TRBV30 to TRBJ1-2, with a possible D match to TRBD1 (5 bases). This CDR3 is built from 11 residues. CDR1 and CDR2 (germline): GTSNPN, SVGIG (reference sequence). The V end lost 3 bases, the J end lost 6 bases, and 8 bases lay between the germline ends. Here the CDR3 DNA reads TGTGCCTGGAGACAGGAAGATGGCTACACCTTC. This translates into CAWRQEDGYTF.

The chain recombines TRBV29-1 with TRBJ2-7; D might be TRBD2 (6 bases). The germline V gene encodes CDR1 SQVTM and CDR2 ANQGSEA. The CDR3 length is 14 residues. Trimming removed 6 bases at V and 2 bases at J, with 17 bases between. The CDR3 region has the DNA TGCAGCGTGCTGGATCGGGACTCAACCTACGAGCAGTACTTC. Translating it yields CSVLDRDSTYEQYF.

Only a few counts were recorded for this clone. The chain uses TRBV7-9 and TRBJ1-5, with TRBD1 identical over 8 bases. V dropped 5 bases and J dropped 5; count of bases not matched to a gene: 8. Germline values: CDR1 SEHNR, CDR2 FQNEAQ (reference sequence). This CDR3 has 15 residues. CDR3 bases: TGTGCCAGCAGCCGACTCGGACAGGGTGATCAGCCCCAGCATTTT. As protein: CASSRLGQGDQPQHF.